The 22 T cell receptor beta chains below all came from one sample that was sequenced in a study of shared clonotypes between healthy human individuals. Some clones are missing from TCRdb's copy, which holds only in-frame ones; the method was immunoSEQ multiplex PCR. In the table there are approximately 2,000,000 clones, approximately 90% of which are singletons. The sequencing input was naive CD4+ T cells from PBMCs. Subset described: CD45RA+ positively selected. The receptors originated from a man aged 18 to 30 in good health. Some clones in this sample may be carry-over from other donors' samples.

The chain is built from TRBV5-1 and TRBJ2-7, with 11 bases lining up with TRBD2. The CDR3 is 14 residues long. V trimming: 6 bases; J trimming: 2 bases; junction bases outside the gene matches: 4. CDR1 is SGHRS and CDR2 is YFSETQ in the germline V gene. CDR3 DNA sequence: TGCGCCAGCAACCCACTAGCGGGGGCCTACGAGCAGTACTTC. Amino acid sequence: CASNPLAGAYEQYF.

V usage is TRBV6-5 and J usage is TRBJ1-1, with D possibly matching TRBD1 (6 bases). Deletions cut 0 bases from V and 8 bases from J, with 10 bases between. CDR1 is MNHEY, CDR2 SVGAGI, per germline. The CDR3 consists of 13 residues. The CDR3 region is CASSYSSGAEAFF. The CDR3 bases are TGTGCCAGCAGTTACTCTTCAGGGGCGGAAGCTTTCTTT.

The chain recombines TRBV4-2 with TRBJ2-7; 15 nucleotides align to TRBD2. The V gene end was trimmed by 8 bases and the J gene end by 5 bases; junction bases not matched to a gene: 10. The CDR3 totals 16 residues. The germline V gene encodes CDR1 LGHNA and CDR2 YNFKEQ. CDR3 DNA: TGTGCCAGCGGATCTCCGGGACTAGCGGGAGGCGACGAGCAGTACTTC. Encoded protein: CASGSPGLAGGDEQYF.

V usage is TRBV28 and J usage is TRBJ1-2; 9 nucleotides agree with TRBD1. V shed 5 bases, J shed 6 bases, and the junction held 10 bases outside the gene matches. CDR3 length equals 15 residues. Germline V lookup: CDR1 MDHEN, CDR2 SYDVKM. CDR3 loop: CASSLFRGTGNGYTF. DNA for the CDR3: TGTGCCAGCAGTCTTTTCCGAGGGACAGGGAATGGCTACACCTTC.

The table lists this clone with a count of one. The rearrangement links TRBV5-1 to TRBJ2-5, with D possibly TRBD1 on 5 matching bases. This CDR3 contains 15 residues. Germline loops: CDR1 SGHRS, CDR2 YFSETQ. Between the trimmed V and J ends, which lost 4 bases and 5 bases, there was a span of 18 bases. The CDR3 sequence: CASSPGAVRRETQYF. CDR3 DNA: TGCGCCAGCAGCCCTGGGGCCGTCCGTAGGGAGACCCAGTACTTC.

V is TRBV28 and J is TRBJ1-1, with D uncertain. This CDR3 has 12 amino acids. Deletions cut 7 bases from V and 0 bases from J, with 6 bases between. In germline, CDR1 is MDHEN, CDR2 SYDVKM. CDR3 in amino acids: CASTTLNTEAFF. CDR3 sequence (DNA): TGTGCCAGCACCACACTGAACACTGAAGCTTTCTTT.

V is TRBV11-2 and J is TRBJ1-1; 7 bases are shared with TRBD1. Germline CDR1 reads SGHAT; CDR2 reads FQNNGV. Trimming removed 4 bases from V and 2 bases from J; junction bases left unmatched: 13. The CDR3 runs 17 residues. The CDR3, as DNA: TGTGCCAGCAGCTATATCCTTAAGACAGGGCTCAACACTGAAGCTTTCTTT. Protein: CASSYILKTGLNTEAFF.

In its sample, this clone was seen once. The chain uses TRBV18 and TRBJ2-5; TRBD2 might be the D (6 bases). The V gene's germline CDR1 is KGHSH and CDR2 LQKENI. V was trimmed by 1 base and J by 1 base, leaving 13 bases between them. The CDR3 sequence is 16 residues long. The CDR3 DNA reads TGTGCCAGCTCACCACAGCGGGCAGCAACCCAAGAGACCCAGTACTTC. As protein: CASSPQRAATQETQYF.

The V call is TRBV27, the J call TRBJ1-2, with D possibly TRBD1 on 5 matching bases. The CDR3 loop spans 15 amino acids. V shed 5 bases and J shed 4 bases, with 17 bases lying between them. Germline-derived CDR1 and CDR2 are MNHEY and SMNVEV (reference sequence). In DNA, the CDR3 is TGTGCCAGCAGTGAAGGACACCCGCGGAGCTATGGCTACACCTTC. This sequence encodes CASSEGHPRSYGYTF.

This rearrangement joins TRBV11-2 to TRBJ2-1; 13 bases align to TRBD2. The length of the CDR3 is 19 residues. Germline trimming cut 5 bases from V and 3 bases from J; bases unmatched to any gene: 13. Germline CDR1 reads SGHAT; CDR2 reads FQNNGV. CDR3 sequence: CASSLRTSGSGFGYNEQFF. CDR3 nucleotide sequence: TGTGCCAGCAGCCTGCGGACTAGCGGGAGCGGTTTTGGCTACAATGAGCAGTTCTTC.

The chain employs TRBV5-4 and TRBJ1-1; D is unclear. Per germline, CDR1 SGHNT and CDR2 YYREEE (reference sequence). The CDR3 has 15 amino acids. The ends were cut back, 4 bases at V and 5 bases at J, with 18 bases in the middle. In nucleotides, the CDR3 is TGTGCCAGCAGCAACCCCGTCGTCCCCGCGACTGAAGCTTTCTTT. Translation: CASSNPVVPATEAFF.

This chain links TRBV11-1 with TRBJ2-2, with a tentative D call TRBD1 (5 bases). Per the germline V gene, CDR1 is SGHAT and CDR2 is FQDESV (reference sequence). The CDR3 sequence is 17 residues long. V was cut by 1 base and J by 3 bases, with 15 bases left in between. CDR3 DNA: TGTGCCAGCAGCTTAGTAGGGCAGGGAAGGTACACCGGGGAGCTGTTTTTT. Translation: CASSLVGQGRYTGELFF.

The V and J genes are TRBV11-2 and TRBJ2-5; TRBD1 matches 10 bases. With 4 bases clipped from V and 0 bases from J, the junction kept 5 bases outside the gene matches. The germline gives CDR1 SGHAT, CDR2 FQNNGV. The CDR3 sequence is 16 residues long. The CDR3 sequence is CASSSKGTGDQETQYF. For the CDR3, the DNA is TGTGCCAGCAGCTCAAAGGGGACAGGGGACCAAGAGACCCAGTACTTC.

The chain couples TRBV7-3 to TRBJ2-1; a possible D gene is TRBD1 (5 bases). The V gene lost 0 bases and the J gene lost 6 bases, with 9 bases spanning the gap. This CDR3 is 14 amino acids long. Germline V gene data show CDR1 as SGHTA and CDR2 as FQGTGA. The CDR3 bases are TGTGCCAGCAGCTTAACGTCAGGGCCCAATGAGCAGTTCTTC. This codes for CASSLTSGPNEQFF.

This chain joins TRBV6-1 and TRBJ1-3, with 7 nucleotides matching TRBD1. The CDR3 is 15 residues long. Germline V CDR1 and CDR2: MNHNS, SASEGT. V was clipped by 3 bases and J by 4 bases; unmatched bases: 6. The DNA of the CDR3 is TGTGCCAGCAGTGAGGACAGGAAGAGGGGAAACACCATATATTTT. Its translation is CASSEDRKRGNTIYF.

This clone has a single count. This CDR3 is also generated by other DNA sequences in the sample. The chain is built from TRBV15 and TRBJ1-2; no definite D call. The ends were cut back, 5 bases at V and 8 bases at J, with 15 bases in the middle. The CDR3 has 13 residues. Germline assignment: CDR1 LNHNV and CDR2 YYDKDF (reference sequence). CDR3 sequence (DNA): TGTGCCACCAGCGGCCGGGCCCCATGGGGCTACACCTTC. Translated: CATSGRAPWGYTF. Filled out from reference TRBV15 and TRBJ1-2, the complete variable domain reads DAMVIQNPRYQVTQFGKPVTLSCSQTLNHNVMYWYQQKSSQAPKLLFHYYDKDFNNEADTPDNFQSRRPNTSFCFLDIRSPGLGDTAMYLCATSGRAPWGYTFGSGTRLTVV.

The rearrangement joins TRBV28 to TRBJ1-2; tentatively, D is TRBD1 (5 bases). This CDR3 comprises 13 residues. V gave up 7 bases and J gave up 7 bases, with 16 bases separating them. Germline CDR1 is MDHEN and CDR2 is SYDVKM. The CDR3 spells CASTSKGLSGYTF. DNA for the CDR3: TGTGCCAGCACCTCTAAGGGGCTAAGTGGCTACACCTTC.

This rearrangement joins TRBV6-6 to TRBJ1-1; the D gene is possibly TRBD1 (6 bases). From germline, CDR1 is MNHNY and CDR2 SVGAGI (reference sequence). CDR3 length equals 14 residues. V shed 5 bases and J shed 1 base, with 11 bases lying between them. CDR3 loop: CASSRGGSNTEAFF. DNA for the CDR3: TGTGCCAGCAGTCGAGGGGGGTCGAACACTGAAGCTTTCTTT.

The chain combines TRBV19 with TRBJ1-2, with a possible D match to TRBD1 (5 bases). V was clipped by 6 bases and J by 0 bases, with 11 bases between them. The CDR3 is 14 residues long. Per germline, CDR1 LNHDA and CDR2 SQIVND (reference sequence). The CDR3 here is CASRYSTANYGYTF. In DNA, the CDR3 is TGTGCCAGTAGGTACTCGACAGCTAACTATGGCTACACCTTC.

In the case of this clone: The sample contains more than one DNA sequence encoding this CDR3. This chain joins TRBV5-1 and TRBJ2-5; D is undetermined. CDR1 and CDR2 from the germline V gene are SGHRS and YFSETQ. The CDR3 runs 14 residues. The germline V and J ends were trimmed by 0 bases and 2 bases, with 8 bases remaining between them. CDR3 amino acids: CASSLDPGQETQYF. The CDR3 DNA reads TGCGCCAGCAGCTTGGACCCAGGACAAGAGACCCAGTACTTC.

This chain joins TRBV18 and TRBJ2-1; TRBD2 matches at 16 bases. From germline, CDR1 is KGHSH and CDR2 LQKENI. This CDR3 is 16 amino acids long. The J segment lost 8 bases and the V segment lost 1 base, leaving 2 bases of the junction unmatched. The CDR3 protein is CASSPQGLAGGDEQFF. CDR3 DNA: TGTGCCAGCTCACCACAGGGACTAGCGGGAGGGGATGAGCAGTTCTTC.

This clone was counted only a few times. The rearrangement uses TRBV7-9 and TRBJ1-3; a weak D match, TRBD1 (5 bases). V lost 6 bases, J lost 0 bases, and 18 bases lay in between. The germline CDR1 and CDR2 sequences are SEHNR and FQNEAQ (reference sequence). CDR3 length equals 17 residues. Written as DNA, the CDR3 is TGTGCCAGCAGTCGGGGGGAGACTTCTGCCTCTGGAAACACCATATATTTT. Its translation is CASSRGETSASGNTIYF. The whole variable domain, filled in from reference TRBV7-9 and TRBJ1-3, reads DTGVSQNPRHKITKRGQNVTFRCDPISEHNRLYWYRQTLGQGPEFLTYFQNEAQLEKSRLLSDRFSAERPKGSFSTLEIQRTEQGDSAMYLCASSRGETSASGNTIYFGEGSWLTVV.